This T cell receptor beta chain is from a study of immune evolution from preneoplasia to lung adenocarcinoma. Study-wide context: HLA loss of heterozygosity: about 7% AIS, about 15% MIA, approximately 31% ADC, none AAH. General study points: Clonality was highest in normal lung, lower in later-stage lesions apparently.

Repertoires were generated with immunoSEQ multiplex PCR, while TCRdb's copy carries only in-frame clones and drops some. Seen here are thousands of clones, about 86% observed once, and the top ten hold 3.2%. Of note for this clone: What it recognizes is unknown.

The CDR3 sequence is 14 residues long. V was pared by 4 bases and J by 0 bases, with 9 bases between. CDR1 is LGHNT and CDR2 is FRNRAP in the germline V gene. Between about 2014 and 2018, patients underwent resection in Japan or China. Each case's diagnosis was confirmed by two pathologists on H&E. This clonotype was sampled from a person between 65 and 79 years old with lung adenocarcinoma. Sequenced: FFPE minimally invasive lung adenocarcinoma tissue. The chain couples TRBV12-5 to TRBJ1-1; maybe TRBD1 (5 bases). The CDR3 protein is CASGSGTVNTEAFF. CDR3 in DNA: TGTGCTAGTGGTTCCGGGACGGTGAACACTGAAGCTTTCTTT.